The next 25 T cell receptor beta chains were all read from a single sample in a study of control samples from healthy donors and cancer patients. Libraries were prepared by immunoSEQ multiplex PCR; TCRdb keeps only in-frame clonotypes and omits some of them. The sample contains some 57,000 clones, 95% of which appear only once. Sequenced input: blood. The receptors derive from a young man in good health.

The CDR3 nucleotides read TGTGCCAGCAGCTCGGCCGGGACAGGGTATTCACCCCTCCACTTT. Its protein product is CASSSAGTGYSPLHF. This rearrangement joins TRBV5-6 to TRBJ1-6, with TRBD1 matching 9 bases. CDR1 and CDR2 (germline): SGHDT, YYEEEE. V dropped 3 bases and J dropped 8; count of bases not matched to a gene: 6. The CDR3 sequence is 15 residues long.

This chain links TRBV5-5 with TRBJ1-1; D is unclear. Germline assignment: CDR1 SGHKS and CDR2 YYEKEE (reference sequence). Trimming shortened V by 2 bases and J by 7 bases, and 6 bases separated the two germline ends. The CDR3 contains 11 residues. The CDR3 loop is CASSFGIEAFF. CDR3 in DNA: TGTGCCAGCAGCTTCGGGATTGAAGCTTTCTTT.

This sequence joins TRBV27 and TRBJ2-7; 9 bases fit TRBD1. CDR1 is MNHEY, CDR2 SMNVEV, per germline (reference sequence). V dropped 4 bases and J dropped 5; count of bases not matched to a gene: 12. The CDR3 runs 16 residues. CDR3 loop: CASSSITGTGFHEQYF. The CDR3 coding sequence is TGTGCCAGCAGTTCCATAACCGGGACAGGGTTCCACGAGCAGTACTTC.

In this sample, this clone turned up once. V usage is TRBV28 and J usage is TRBJ1-1, with D maybe TRBD1 (5 bases). With 8 bases removed from V and 5 bases from J, the gap between germline ends came to 15 bases. Germline CDR1 reads MDHEN; CDR2 reads SYDVKM. The CDR3 sequence is 13 residues long. Here the CDR3 reads CASYPAGVTEAFF. CDR3 coding DNA: TGTGCCAGCTACCCGGCGGGGGTAACTGAAGCTTTCTTT.

For this clone: A junction boundary mismatches the germline segment, possibly from a read error. CDR3: CASSKGLAVNTGELFF. The CDR3 DNA is TGTGCTAGCAGCAAGGGACTAGCGGTGAACACCGGGGAGCTGTTTTTT. This sequence joins TRBV7-7 and TRBJ2-2; 11 bases are shared with TRBD2. Germline CDR1 SSHAT, CDR2 FNYEAQ (reference sequence). The CDR3 sequence is 16 residues long.

In its sample, this clone was seen a few times. The V call is TRBV4-1, the J call TRBJ2-1; the match to TRBD2 covers 11 bases. This CDR3 contains 16 residues. Germline values: CDR1 MGHRA, CDR2 YSYEKL. V lost 0 bases and J lost 6; bases outside the gene matches: 4. This CDR3 reads CASSQDEGTSGNEQFF. CDR3 nucleotides: TGCGCCAGCAGCCAAGATGAGGGGACTAGCGGCAATGAGCAGTTCTTC.

This clone is a singleton in its sample. The chain recombines TRBV2 with TRBJ1-2, with D unresolved. The germline V gene encodes CDR1 SNHLY and CDR2 FYNNEI. The CDR3 is made up of 13 amino acids. Trimming pared 4 bases from V and 5 bases from J, leaving 11 bases between. This chain's CDR3 is CASSGETIYGYTF. The CDR3 DNA is TGTGCCAGCAGTGGAGAAACTATTTATGGCTACACCTTC.

In this sample, this clone turned up once. The chain has TRBV11-2 and TRBJ2-3; 8 bases fit TRBD2. The CDR3 has 15 residues. Germline lookup yields CDR1 SGHAT and CDR2 FQNNGV. J lost 4 bases, V lost 3 bases, and 6 bases had no gene match. Here the CDR3 reads CASSFRGRPPDTQYF. In DNA form, the CDR3 reads TGTGCCAGCAGCTTCCGCGGGAGGCCCCCAGATACGCAGTATTTT.

The chain recombines TRBV12-5 with TRBJ2-7, with 9 bases that match TRBD1. This CDR3 has 14 residues. CDR1 and CDR2 from the germline V gene are LGHNT and FRNRAP. The trim removed 5 bases at V and 2 bases at J, leaving 4 bases unmatched. DNA of the CDR3: TGTGCTAGTGGTACTAGACAGGGGGCCTACGAGCAGTACTTC. It is translated as CASGTRQGAYEQYF.

V and J are TRBV11-2 and TRBJ1-4; D is unclear. CDR1 and CDR2 from the germline V gene are SGHAT and FQNNGV. The CDR3 contains 15 residues. Trimming removed 1 base from V and 3 bases from J, with 9 bases in between. This CDR3 reads CASSLARSPNEKLFF. CDR3 DNA: TGTGCCAGCAGCTTAGCTCGCAGCCCTAATGAAAAACTGTTTTTT.

The J gene is TRBJ2-2, the V gene TRBV9; the D gene is possibly TRBD1 (5 bases). Trimming stripped 3 bases from V and 7 bases from J, with 7 bases between. This CDR3 has 12 amino acids. Germline CDR1 SGDLS, CDR2 YYNGEE. CDR3 region: CASSGRVGELFF. CDR3 DNA: TGTGCCAGCAGCGGCAGGGTCGGGGAGCTGTTTTTT.

V usage is TRBV5-4 and J usage is TRBJ2-1, with D perhaps matching TRBD1 (5 bases). Germline loops: CDR1 SGHNT, CDR2 YYREEE (reference sequence). The CDR3 totals 15 residues. Trimming removed 3 bases from V and 1 base from J, with 11 bases in between. CDR3 residues: CASSSAQGSYNEQFF. The CDR3 bases are TGTGCCAGCAGCTCAGCTCAGGGTTCCTACAATGAGCAGTTCTTC.

V usage is TRBV7-2 and J usage is TRBJ2-1; 10 positions match TRBD2. Losses at the gene ends were 4 bases for V and 7 bases for J; bases not matched to a gene: 4. Germline V gene data show CDR1 as SGHTA and CDR2 as FQGNSA. This CDR3 region has 14 residues. CDR3 in DNA: TGTGCCAGCAGCTCATTAGCGGGAGGAAATGAGCAGTTCTTC. This gives the protein CASSSLAGGNEQFF.

The chain is built from TRBV28 and TRBJ2-5; the match to TRBD2 covers 11 bases. J lost 7 bases, V lost 8 bases, and 12 bases had no gene match. Germline V gives CDR1 MDHEN, CDR2 SYDVKM. The CDR3 covers 15 residues. In DNA form, the CDR3 reads TGTGCCAGCGGACCAGGGACTAGCGGTACGGGGACCCAGTACTTC. Protein sequence: CASGPGTSGTGTQYF.

V is TRBV2 and J is TRBJ2-4, with 8 bases lining up with TRBD2. V lost 4 bases to trimming and J lost 10 bases; unmatched junction nucleotides: 12. From germline, CDR1 is SNHLY and CDR2 FYNNEI. CDR3 size: 15 residues. The CDR3 sequence: CASSAQAGADRIQYF. The CDR3 nucleotides read TGTGCCAGCAGTGCTCAAGCGGGAGCTGATAGGATTCAGTACTTC.

Sample share makes this clone medium-sized. The chain uses TRBV4-3 and TRBJ1-2, with a tentative D call TRBD1 (6 bases). The CDR3 runs 16 residues. Germline lookup yields CDR1 LGHNA and CDR2 YSLEER. Between the trimmed V and J ends, which lost 0 bases and 4 bases, there was a span of 15 bases. DNA of the CDR3: TGCGCCAGCAGCCAAGATATGCGGGGGGCGATCTATGGCTACACCTTC. Protein product: CASSQDMRGAIYGYTF.

The chain links TRBV29-1 to TRBJ1-1, with D unclear. The CDR3 extends over 12 amino acids. V lost 6 bases to trimming and J lost 1 base, with 9 bases between them. From germline, CDR1 is SQVTM and CDR2 ANQGSEA. For the CDR3, the DNA is TGCAGCGTCGCCCATACGAACACTGAAGCTTTCTTT. Protein: CSVAHTNTEAFF.

The chain has TRBV30 and TRBJ1-3; D call uncertain. V lost 4 bases and J lost 0, with 13 bases in between. The CDR3 consists of 15 residues. Germline CDR1 and CDR2: GTSNPN and SVGIG (reference sequence). CDR3 DNA: TGTGCCTGGACTCACCAGTTGCGCTCTGGAAACACCATATATTTT. Translating gives CAWTHQLRSGNTIYF.

Comment on this clone: The sample carries other DNA sequences with the same CDR3. The chain is built from TRBV19 and TRBJ2-7, with D perhaps assigned TRBD1 or TRBD2 (5 bases each). CDR3 length equals 13 residues. Germline CDR1 and CDR2: LNHDA and SQIVND (reference sequence). V was pared by 1 base and J by 6 bases, with 10 bases between. The DNA for the CDR3 is TGTGCCAGTAGTATAGGTCGGGGCCCCGAGCAGTACTTC. It yields the protein CASSIGRGPEQYF.

The gene calls are TRBV5-5 and TRBJ1-3; maybe TRBD1 (6 bases). The V and J ends lost 0 bases and 1 base respectively, with 17 bases between them. Germline CDR1 reads SGHKS; CDR2 reads YYEKEE (reference sequence). The CDR3 totals 18 residues. Here the CDR3 reads CASSLGGPGAGSGNTIYF. The CDR3 region has the DNA TGTGCCAGCAGCTTGGGAGGTCCAGGGGCTGGATCTGGAAACACCATATATTTT.

This chain joins TRBV4-2 and TRBJ2-7; tentatively, D is TRBD2 (5 bases). From germline, CDR1 is LGHNA and CDR2 YNFKEQ. V was trimmed by 4 bases and J by 0 bases, leaving 10 bases between them. The CDR3 covers 14 residues. CDR3 protein: CASSLSGVSYEQYF. The CDR3 nucleotides read TGTGCCAGCAGCCTCAGCGGAGTCTCCTACGAGCAGTACTTC.

The V gene is TRBV2, the J gene TRBJ2-2, with TRBD2 matching over 11 bases. The CDR3 spans 17 residues. Trimming cost V 5 bases and J 5 bases; bases outside gene matches: 10. The germline gives CDR1 SNHLY, CDR2 FYNNEI. CDR3 nucleotide sequence: TGTGCCAGCAGTCCTCCCACTAGCGGGAGTAGTACCGGGGAGCTGTTTTTT. Translating gives CASSPPTSGSSTGELFF.

The CDR3: CASSYANTLPRTRSGNTIYF. The CDR3 region has the DNA TGTGCCAGCAGTTACGCCAATACTCTTCCGAGGACACGCTCTGGAAACACCATATATTTT. The chain links TRBV6-2 or TRBV6-3 to TRBJ1-3, with D tentatively TRBD1 (5 bases). The CDR3 length is 20 residues. CDR1 MNHEY and CDR2 SVGEGT come from the germline V gene. V was clipped by 2 bases and J by 0 bases, with 23 bases between them.

The CDR3 is CASRVEGSATYEQYF. The CDR3 DNA sequence: TGTGCCAGCAGGGTTGAGGGGAGTGCCACCTACGAGCAGTACTTC. The rearrangement uses TRBV21-1 and TRBJ2-7. TRBV21-1 is an annotated pseudogene. The length of the CDR3 is 15 residues.

The V call is TRBV2, the J call TRBJ2-1; 7 bases line up with TRBD2. The CDR3 sequence is 18 residues long. CDR1 and CDR2 (germline): SNHLY, FYNNEI. The junction had 15 bases not matched to a gene; V was cut back by 7 bases and J by 0 bases. The CDR3 loop reads CASNTGGSAGSSYNEQFF. CDR3 coding DNA: TGTGCCAGCAACACGGGCGGGAGCGCTGGAAGCTCCTACAATGAGCAGTTCTTC.